These T cell receptor beta chains were read from a single sample in a study of breast tumors, draining lymph nodes, adjacent tissues. TCRdb redid the calling of the multiplex PCR reads with MiXCR, one entry per CDR3 protein. This table holds approximately 120,000 distinct CDR3 sequences, 21% found once. Sample: axillary lymph node tissue. Receptor source: a female donor with breast cancer. Some clones in this sample may be carry-over from other donors' samples. CDR3s include the opening cysteine and the closing phenylalanine or tryptophan. The order of the fields is clone size, J gene, V gene, D gene, CDR3 protein, CDR3 DNA. The D gene is left open where the match is weak. Clone sizes are given selectively: once, few, many, or a class where the clone is expanded.

>many|TRBJ2-7|TRBV5-1|-
CASSLEGPFYEQYF
TGCGCCAGCAGCTTGGAAGGACCATTCTACGAGCAGTACTTC
>-|TRBJ1-2|TRBV28|-
CASSSPSGGSGYTF
TGTGCCAGCAGTTCTCCATCTGGGGGCTCTGGCTACACCTTC
>many|TRBJ2-5|TRBV6-1|-
CASIILAFETQETQYF
TGTGCCAGCATTATACTGGCCTTTGAAACACAAGAGACCCAGTACTTC
>-|TRBJ2-1|TRBV19|TRBD2
CASSINLAGSSYNEQFF
TGTGCCAGTAGTATAAATCTAGCGGGGAGCTCCTACAATGAGCAGTTCTTC
>many|TRBJ2-3|TRBV9|-
CASSVALVEDTQYF
TGTGCCAGCAGCGTAGCCTTAGTGGAAGATACGCAGTATTTT
>many|TRBJ2-5|TRBV10-3|-
CATRRRETQYF
TGTGCCACTCGTCGGCGGGAGACCCAGTACTTC
>many|TRBJ1-2|TRBV9|TRBD1
CASSVGRGLRGYTF
TGTGCCAGCAGCGTAGGCAGGGGGCTGCGTGGCTACACCTTC
>few|TRBJ1-2|TRBV25-1|-
CASSDGPIFHGYTF
TGTGCCAGCAGCGACGGACCCATCTTCCATGGCTACACCTTC
>many|TRBJ1-4|TRBV7-6|-
CASSDGQGEKLFF
TGTGCCAGCAGCGACGGGCAGGGTGAAAAACTGTTTTTT
>-|TRBJ2-6|TRBV10-1|-
CASSDTSGANVLTF
TGCGCCAGCAGTGATACTTCTGGGGCCAACGTCCTGACTTTC
>many|TRBJ2-1|TRBV20-1|-
CSARDLGRVGYNEQFF
TGCAGTGCTAGAGATCTGGGAAGGGTGGGCTACAATGAGCAGTTCTTC
>many|TRBJ2-7|TRBV20-1|TRBD2
CSAGGTSESYEQYF
TGCAGTGCTGGCGGGACTAGCGAATCCTACGAGCAGTACTTC
>medium-sized|TRBJ1-5|TRBV27|TRBD1
CASSGGQGPGQPQHF
TGTGCCAGCAGTGGGGGACAGGGCCCTGGTCAGCCCCAGCATTTT
>many|TRBJ1-2|TRBV11-2|TRBD1
CASSLADRGDGYTF
TGTGCCAGCAGCTTAGCAGACAGGGGGGATGGCTACACCTTC
>-|TRBJ1-2|TRBV5-1|-
CASGTGPDYGYTF
TGCGCCAGCGGGACTGGGCCGGACTATGGCTACACCTTC
>-|TRBJ2-5|TRBV28|-
CASSSGGVRQETQYF
TGTGCCAGCAGCTCTGGGGGAGTTCGTCAAGAGACCCAGTACTTC
>few|TRBJ2-3|TRBV4-2|TRBD2
CASSQDSTGGVRDTQYF
TGTGCCAGCAGCCAAGATTCCACGGGAGGAGTGAGAGATACGCAGTATTTT
>many|TRBJ1-6|TRBV7-8|TRBD1
CASSPDRGTLHF
TGTGCCAGCAGTCCCGACAGGGGCACCCTCCACTTT
>few|TRBJ1-3|TRBV18|-
CASSRVGGRTGNTIYF
TGTGCCAGCTCACGAGTCGGGGGAAGAACTGGAAACACCATATATTTT
>-|TRBJ1-5|TRBV19|TRBD1
CASSIDRDRRFDQPQHF
TGTGCCAGTAGTATCGACCGGGACAGGAGGTTTGATCAGCCCCAGCATTTT
>-|TRBJ2-5|TRBV2|-
CASSENVGPQYF
TGTGCCAGCAGTGAAAACGTGGGGCCCCAGTACTTC
>many|TRBJ2-5|TRBV19|-
CASSIGDKETQYF
TGTGCCAGTAGTATAGGGGATAAAGAGACCCAGTACTTC
>few|TRBJ1-2|TRBV19|-
CASSIAAGTEYGYTF
TGTGCCAGTAGTATAGCCGCCGGGACGGAGTATGGCTACACCTTC
>-|TRBJ2-2|TRBV11-3|TRBD2
CASSLGETSGSTGELFF
TGTGCCAGCAGCTTAGGGGAGACTAGCGGAAGCACCGGGGAGCTGTTTTTT
>-|TRBJ1-5|TRBV11-2|-
CASSQDGRGAQPQHF
TGTGCCAGCAGCCAGGACGGCCGGGGGGCTCAGCCCCAGCATTTT
>once|TRBJ2-1|TRBV6-1|TRBD2
CASGGGVPAGRDEQFF
TGTGCCAGCGGTGGGGGGGTGCCAGCGGGAAGAGATGAGCAGTTCTTC
>few|TRBJ2-7|TRBV18|-
CASSPEIPPGTFVHEQYF
TGTGCCAGCTCACCAGAAATCCCCCCAGGGACCTTTGTCCACGAGCAGTACTTC
>many|TRBJ1-3|TRBV7-9|-
CASSSGVTGNTIYF
TGTGCCAGCAGCTCAGGGGTGACTGGAAACACCATATATTTT
>many|TRBJ1-4|TRBV5-6|-
CASSLVSQRKEKLFF
TGTGCCAGCAGCTTGGTCTCCCAACGGAAGGAAAAACTGTTTTTT
>many|TRBJ1-2|TRBV5-1|-
CASSLLKGGYTF
TGCGCCAGCAGCTTGTTGAAAGGCGGCTACACCTTC
>many|TRBJ2-5|TRBV2|-
CASKNNAEETQYF
TGTGCCAGCAAAAACAACGCGGAAGAGACCCAGTACTTC
>many|TRBJ2-1|TRBV20-1|-
CSARIIATGAYNEQFF
TGCAGTGCTAGGATAATTGCGACAGGAGCATACAATGAGCAGTTCTTC
>few|TRBJ2-2|TRBV28|-
CASRAGSNTGELFF
TGTGCCAGCAGGGCGGGTTCGAACACCGGGGAGCTGTTTTTT
>many|TRBJ1-3|TRBV9|TRBD1
CASSVWTGSSGNTIYF
TGTGCCAGCAGCGTTTGGACAGGGAGCTCTGGAAACACCATATATTTT
>many|TRBJ2-5|TRBV7-9|-
CASTSEIRGETQYF
TGTGCCAGCACTTCTGAAATCCGGGGGGAGACCCAGTACTTC
>few|TRBJ2-3|TRBV6-2/TRBV6-3|-
CASSYFSGRPDTQYF
TGTGCCAGCAGTTACTTTTCGGGGAGACCAGATACGCAGTATTTT
>-|TRBJ2-6|TRBV6-5|-
CASSPDRTSGANVPTF
TGTGCCAGCAGCCCCGACAGGACCTCTGGGGCCAACGTCCCGACTTTC
>many|TRBJ2-2|TRBV20-1|-
CSARDTSGLRNTGELFF
TGCAGTGCTAGAGATACTTCGGGACTGAGGAACACCGGGGAGCTGTTTTTT
>few|TRBJ1-4|TRBV5-1|-
CASSLQGSGEKLFF
TGCGCCAGCAGTTTACAGGGCTCAGGTGAAAAACTGTTTTTT
>-|TRBJ1-5|TRBV28|-
CASSLGNNRPQHF
TGTGCCAGCAGTTTAGGCAACAATAGGCCCCAGCATTTT
>many|TRBJ2-1|TRBV12-3/TRBV12-4|-
CASKPGHNSYNEQFF
TGTGCCAGCAAACCGGGACATAACTCCTACAATGAGCAGTTCTTC
>many|TRBJ2-1|TRBV9|TRBD2
CASSAGLAGREFYNEQFF
TGTGCCAGCAGCGCCGGACTAGCGGGCCGGGAATTCTACAATGAGCAGTTCTTC
>many|TRBJ1-3|TRBV3-1|-
CASSQVGTGPGNTIYF
TGTGCCAGCAGCCAAGTTGGTACGGGCCCTGGAAACACCATATATTTT
>many|TRBJ2-2|TRBV7-9|TRBD2
CASRWTSGELFF
TGTGCCAGCAGGTGGACTAGCGGGGAGCTGTTTTTT
>many|TRBJ2-5|TRBV27|TRBD2
CASSPRRYSGSFLETQYF
TGTGCCAGCAGCCCGAGGAGGTATAGCGGGAGTTTTTTAGAGACCCAGTACTTC
>many|TRBJ2-7|TRBV4-2|-
CASSQVGSSLGEQYF
TGTGCCAGCAGCCAAGTGGGCAGCTCCCTAGGAGAGCAGTACTTC
>many|TRBJ2-3|TRBV11-2|-
CASSLTAATDTQYF
TGTGCCAGCAGCTTAACAGCGGCCACAGATACGCAGTATTTT
>many|TRBJ2-1|TRBV29-1|-
CSVESSQDNEQFF
TGCAGCGTTGAGTCAAGTCAGGACAATGAGCAGTTCTTC
>many|TRBJ2-5|TRBV28|-
CASSPSTETQYF
TGTGCCAGCAGTCCCTCGACAGAGACCCAGTACTTC
>many|TRBJ2-7|TRBV3-1|-
CASSQDVTAYEQYF
TGTGCCAGCAGCCAAGATGTGACAGCCTACGAGCAGTACTTC
>many|TRBJ2-1|TRBV6-4|TRBD2
CASSVEGGRSEQFF
TGTGCCAGCAGTGTCGAGGGAGGGAGGAGTGAGCAGTTCTTC